The next 17 T cell receptor beta chains were all read from a single sample in a study of immune cell composition in non-small cell lung cancer. The data were produced by immunoSEQ multiplex PCR, yet TCRdb's version contains in-frame clones alone and is incomplete. The sample shows 14,000 or so clones, roughly 80% of them seen only once. The specimen was lung tumor tissue. Source of these receptors: a human donor with non-small cell lung cancer.

The rearrangement uses TRBV5-6 and TRBJ2-5; tentatively, D is TRBD2 (5 bases). CDR1 is SGHDT and CDR2 is YYEEEE in the germline V gene. The length of the CDR3 is 14 residues. The V gene lost 0 bases and the J gene lost 6 bases, with 12 bases spanning the gap. Here the CDR3 reads CASSLDGGLKTQYF. The CDR3 region has the DNA TGTGCCAGCAGCTTGGATGGAGGTTTGAAGACCCAGTACTTC.

The chain links TRBV15 to TRBJ2-1; possibly TRBD2 for D (6 bases). CDR1 is LNHNV, CDR2 YYDKDF, per germline (reference sequence). The CDR3 sequence is 16 residues long. V lost 1 base and J lost 4, with 14 bases in between. CDR3 sequence (DNA): TGTGCCACCAGCAGAGTCATAGCGGAGAATTACAATGAGCAGTTCTTC. It is translated as CATSRVIAENYNEQFF.

This clone is a singleton in its sample. The chain couples TRBV29-1 to TRBJ2-1, with TRBD2 matching 8 bases. Germline lookup yields CDR1 SQVTM and CDR2 ANQGSEA. V shed 5 bases and J 4 bases; nucleotides not matched to a gene: 7. This CDR3 has 14 residues. The CDR3 region is CSVLLSGRYNEQFF. CDR3 coding DNA: TGCAGCGTTCTTCTAAGCGGGAGATACAATGAGCAGTTCTTC.

V usage is TRBV6-5 and J usage is TRBJ1-4; 11 bases line up with TRBD1. Trimming cost V 0 bases and J 10 bases; bases outside gene matches: 7. The CDR3 totals 16 residues. CDR1 and CDR2 (germline): MNHEY, SVGAGI. The CDR3 region is CASSYSGPGTGGKLFF. In DNA, the CDR3 is TGTGCCAGCAGTTACTCCGGTCCCGGGACAGGGGGAAAACTGTTTTTT.

The V call is TRBV4-2, the J call TRBJ2-3; D perhaps matches TRBD2 (6 bases). Looked up from germline, CDR1 is LGHNA and CDR2 is YNFKEQ. This CDR3 has 14 residues. Trimming stripped 4 bases from V and 0 bases from J, with 8 bases between. CDR3 in amino acids: CASSPGTSTDTQYF. For the CDR3, the DNA is TGTGCCAGCAGCCCTGGGACTAGCACAGATACGCAGTATTTT.

The rearrangement joins TRBV28 to TRBJ1-2; no definite D call. The CDR3 spans 12 residues. Trimming took 2 bases from V and 5 from J, leaving 6 bases between them. Germline values: CDR1 MDHEN, CDR2 SYDVKM. The CDR3 loop reads CASSLPLYGYTF. DNA of the CDR3: TGTGCCAGCAGTTTACCCTTGTATGGCTACACCTTC.

The chain uses TRBV6-1 and TRBJ2-5; D is unresolved. The germline V gene encodes CDR1 MNHNS and CDR2 SASEGT. There are 11 residues in the CDR3. Trimming left V 8 bases short and J 3 bases short, with 7 bases between. CDR3 DNA sequence: TGTGCCAGCCGCCTTAAAGAGACCCAGTACTTC. Its protein product is CASRLKETQYF.

The rearrangement links TRBV10-1 to TRBJ2-7; unclear D gene. The germline V gene has CDR1 WNHNN and CDR2 SYGVQD (reference sequence). Trimming stripped 6 bases from V and 1 base from J, with 16 bases between. This CDR3 region has 15 residues. CDR3 DNA sequence: TGCGCCAGCAGCGCCTCGGCCTTGGCTTCCTACGAGCAGTACTTC. Translation: CASSASALASYEQYF.

The V call is TRBV5-1, the J call TRBJ2-5; tentatively, D is TRBD2 (6 bases). The CDR3 runs to 15 residues. Germline CDR1 is SGHRS and CDR2 is YFSETQ. V lost 0 bases and J 2 bases, leaving 11 bases between the germline ends. This CDR3 is CASSLENSGQETQYF. The CDR3 DNA follows: TGCGCCAGCAGCTTGGAGAATAGCGGACAAGAGACCCAGTACTTC. The full variable domain, rest sourced from reference TRBV5-1 and TRBJ2-5, is KAGVTQTPRYLIKTRGQQVTLSCSPISGHRSVSWYQQTPGQGLQFLFEYFSETQRNKGNFPGRFSGRQFSNSRSEMNVSTLELGDSALYLCASSLENSGQETQYFGPGTRLLVL.

The chain combines TRBV7-8 with TRBJ2-1; a possible D gene is TRBD2 (6 bases). The CDR3 runs 14 residues. Germline V gene sequence: CDR1 SGHVS, CDR2 FQNEAQ. V shed 1 base and J shed 13 bases, with 17 bases lying between them. In nucleotides, the CDR3 is TGTGCCAGCAGCTTAGGAGTAGCGGCCGGGGTCCAGTTCTTC. Residues: CASSLGVAAGVQFF.

This clone was detected a few times. The chain couples TRBV5-4 to TRBJ2-7; perhaps TRBD2 as D (6 bases). Per germline, CDR1 SGHNT and CDR2 YYREEE (reference sequence). The CDR3 is 15 amino acids. The V gene lost 0 bases and the J gene lost 4 bases, with 14 bases spanning the gap. The CDR3 coding sequence is TGTGCCAGCAGCTTGGATCCCGGGAGTATATACGAGCAGTACTTC. As protein: CASSLDPGSIYEQYF.

This clone has only a few counts. The genes are TRBV7-9 and TRBJ2-3; perhaps D is TRBD1 or TRBD2 (5 bases each). This CDR3 contains 14 residues. The germline V gene has CDR1 SEHNR and CDR2 FQNEAQ (reference sequence). With 2 bases removed from V and 0 bases from J, the gap between germline ends came to 6 bases. The CDR3 coding sequence is TGTGCCAGCAGCTTATGGGGGAGCACAGATACGCAGTATTTT. Its protein product is CASSLWGSTDTQYF.

The CDR3 loop is CASSQDLSTRMNQPQHF. CDR3 coding DNA: TGTGCCAGCAGCCAAGATCTGAGCACACGAATGAATCAGCCCCAGCATTTT. This sequence joins TRBV4-2 and TRBJ1-5; D unresolved. Germline lookup yields CDR1 LGHNA and CDR2 YNFKEQ. Trimming removed 0 bases from V and 4 bases from J, with 16 bases in between. There are 17 residues in the CDR3.

The V call is TRBV18, the J call TRBJ1-4; 7 positions match TRBD1. In germline, CDR1 is KGHSH, CDR2 LQKENI. CDR3 length: 17 amino acids. V lost 0 bases to trimming and J lost 3 bases; unmatched junction nucleotides: 7. The CDR3 reads CASSPPAGGRANEKLFF. For the CDR3, the DNA is TGTGCCAGCTCACCACCGGCAGGGGGTAGAGCTAATGAAAAACTGTTTTTT.

This rearrangement joins TRBV7-2 to TRBJ2-3; D is perhaps TRBD2 (6 bases). Germline CDR1 is SGHTA and CDR2 is FQGNSA. V lost 6 bases and J lost 3, with 16 bases in between. The CDR3 totals 15 residues. CDR3 DNA sequence: TGTGCCAGCAGTAGGGATAGCGGAGGGACAGATACGCAGTATTTT. Its translation is CASSRDSGGTDTQYF.

The chain couples TRBV28 to TRBJ2-1, with 7 nucleotides matching TRBD2. CDR1 and CDR2 (germline): MDHEN, SYDVKM. There are 15 residues in the CDR3. The V segment lost 5 bases and the J segment 2 bases; nucleotides outside the gene matches: 6. The CDR3 nucleotides read TGTGCCAGCAGTCCGGGGGGAGGCCCCTACAATGAGCAGTTCTTC. It translates to CASSPGGGPYNEQFF.

The chain has TRBV19 and TRBJ2-5, with TRBD2 matching 9 bases. This CDR3 has 14 residues. Germline-derived CDR1 and CDR2 are LNHDA and SQIVND (reference sequence). V lost 6 bases to trimming and J lost 5 bases; unmatched junction nucleotides: 7. CDR3 DNA: TGTGCCAGTAGAAATGTAGCGGGAGAGGAGACCCAGTACTTC. Protein: CASRNVAGEETQYF. The full variable domain, rest sourced from reference TRBV19 and TRBJ2-5, is DGGITQSPKYLFRKEGQNVTLSCEQNLNHDAMYWYRQDPGQGLRLIYYSQIVNDFQKGDIAEGYSVSREKKESFPLTVTSAQKNPTAFYLCASRNVAGEETQYFGPGTRLLVL.